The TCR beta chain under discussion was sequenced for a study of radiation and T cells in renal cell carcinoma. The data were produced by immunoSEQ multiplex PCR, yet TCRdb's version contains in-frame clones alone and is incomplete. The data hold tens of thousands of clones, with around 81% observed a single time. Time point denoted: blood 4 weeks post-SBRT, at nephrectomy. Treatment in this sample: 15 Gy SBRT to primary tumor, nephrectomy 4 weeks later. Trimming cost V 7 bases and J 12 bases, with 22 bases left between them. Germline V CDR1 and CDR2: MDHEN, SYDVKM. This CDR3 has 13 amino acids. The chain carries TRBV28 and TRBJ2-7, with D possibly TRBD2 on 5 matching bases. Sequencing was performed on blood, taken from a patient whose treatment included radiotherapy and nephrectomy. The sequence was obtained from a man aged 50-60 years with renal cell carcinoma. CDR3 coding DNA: TGTGCCAGCACTCCTTGGGGTATCGGGATGTCGTACTTC. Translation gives CASTPWGIGMSYF.